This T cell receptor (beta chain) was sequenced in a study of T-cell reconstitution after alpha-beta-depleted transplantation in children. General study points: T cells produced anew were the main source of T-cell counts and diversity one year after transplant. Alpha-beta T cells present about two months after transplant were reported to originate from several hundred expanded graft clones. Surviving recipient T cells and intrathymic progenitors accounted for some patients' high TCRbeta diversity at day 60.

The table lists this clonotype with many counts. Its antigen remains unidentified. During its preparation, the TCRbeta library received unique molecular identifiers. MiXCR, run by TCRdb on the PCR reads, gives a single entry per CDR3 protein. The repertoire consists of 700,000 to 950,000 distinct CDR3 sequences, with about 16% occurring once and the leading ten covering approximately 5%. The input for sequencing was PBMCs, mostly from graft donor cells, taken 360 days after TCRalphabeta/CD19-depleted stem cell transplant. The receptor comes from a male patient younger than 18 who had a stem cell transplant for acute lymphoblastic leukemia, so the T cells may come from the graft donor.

The CDR3 is CAIGGAGVAETQYF. The CDR3 coding sequence is TGTGCCATCGGAGGCGCCGGGGTAGCCGAGACCCAGTACTTC. The chain couples TRBV10-3 to TRBJ2-5; D perhaps matches TRBD2 (5 bases). The germline CDR1 and CDR2 sequences are ENHRY and SYGVKD. The V end was cut by 8 bases, the J end by 5 bases, with 18 bases between. This CDR3 has 14 amino acids.